The 7 T cell receptor beta chains listed next were all sequenced from one sample in a study of cytomegalovirus exposure and HLA in healthy donors. The PCR had 60 Vbeta and 13 Jbeta primers. TCRdb's copy holds only in-frame clones and misses some; the assay was immunoSEQ multiplex PCR. Its table records about 55,000 clones. The sample comprised PBMCs. These receptors were collected from a man aged 45 to 65 in good health and CMV-seropositive.

V gene TRBV25-1 combines with J gene TRBJ1-5; tentatively, D is TRBD1 (5 bases). The CDR3 loop spans 16 amino acids. Germline V CDR1 and CDR2: MGHDK, SYGVNS. Trimming left V 3 bases short and J 6 bases short, with 18 bases between. CDR3 nucleotide sequence: TGTGCCAGCAGTGAGAGTGGACAAGGTGCACGTCAGCCCCAGCATTTT. Protein product: CASSESGQGARQPQHF.

V usage is TRBV7-2 and J usage is TRBJ2-7; 7 nucleotides line up with TRBD1. CDR1 is SGHTA and CDR2 is FQGNSA in the germline V gene. The trim removed 5 bases at V and 0 bases at J, leaving 4 bases unmatched. The length of the CDR3 is 14 residues. CDR3 residues: CASSLDRASYEQYF. In DNA, the CDR3 is TGTGCCAGCAGCCTAGACAGGGCCTCCTACGAGCAGTACTTC.

The chain has TRBV9 and TRBJ2-1; D may be TRBD2 (5 bases). Germline V gene lookup returns CDR1 SGDLS and CDR2 YYNGEE. Trimming took off 1 base at V and 7 bases at J, with 6 bases between the two ends. This CDR3 contains 12 residues. CDR3 amino acids: CASSVWENEQFF. The CDR3, as DNA: TGTGCCAGCAGCGTATGGGAGAATGAGCAGTTCTTC.

The chain uses TRBV19 and TRBJ1-2; 8 bases are a match to TRBD1. The CDR3 extends over 15 amino acids. Germline CDR1 reads LNHDA; CDR2 reads SQIVND (reference sequence). The junction had 9 bases not matched to a gene; V was cut back by 5 bases and J by 4 bases. Here the CDR3 DNA reads TGTGCCAGTAGTCCGGGACAGGATGGGGTCTATGGCTACACCTTC. This encodes CASSPGQDGVYGYTF.

This sequence joins TRBV7-3 and TRBJ2-5, with 7 bases fitting TRBD1. Germline V gene data show CDR1 as SGHTA and CDR2 as FQGTGA. With V trimmed by 5 bases and J by 5 bases, 8 bases remained unmatched. The CDR3 runs to 14 residues. The CDR3 reads CASSVTGDAETQYF. The CDR3, as DNA: TGTGCCAGCAGCGTCACAGGGGATGCGGAGACCCAGTACTTC.

V gene TRBV4-3 combines with J gene TRBJ1-5, with 8 bases lining up with TRBD1. The germline gives CDR1 LGHNA, CDR2 YSLEER. The CDR3 contains 16 residues. V dropped 2 bases and J dropped 4; count of bases not matched to a gene: 7. The CDR3 DNA sequence: TGCGCCAGCAGCCAAACCTCGACAGGGGCGAATCAGCCCCAGCATTTT. Translating gives CASSQTSTGANQPQHF.

The chain links TRBV10-2 to TRBJ1-1; possible D gene TRBD1, 6 bases. CDR1 is WSHSY, CDR2 SAAADI, per germline. With 5 bases removed from V and 0 bases from J, the gap between germline ends came to 10 bases. The CDR3 is made up of 14 amino acids. The CDR3 protein is CASSPRGLNTEAFF. The CDR3 DNA reads TGCGCCAGCAGTCCCAGGGGATTGAACACTGAAGCTTTCTTT.